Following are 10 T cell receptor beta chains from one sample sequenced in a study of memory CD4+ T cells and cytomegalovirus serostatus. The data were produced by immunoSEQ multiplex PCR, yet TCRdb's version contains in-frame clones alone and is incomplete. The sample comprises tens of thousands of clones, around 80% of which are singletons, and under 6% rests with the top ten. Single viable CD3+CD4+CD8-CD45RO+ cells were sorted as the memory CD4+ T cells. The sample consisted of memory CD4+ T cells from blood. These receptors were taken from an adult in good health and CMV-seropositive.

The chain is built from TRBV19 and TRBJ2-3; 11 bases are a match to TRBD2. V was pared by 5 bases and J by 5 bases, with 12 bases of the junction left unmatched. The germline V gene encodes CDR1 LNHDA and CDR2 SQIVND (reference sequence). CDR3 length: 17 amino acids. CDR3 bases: TGTGCCAGTAGTTCTTCATTATTGCTAGCGGGGGGAGATACGCAGTATTTT. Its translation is CASSSSLLLAGGDTQYF.

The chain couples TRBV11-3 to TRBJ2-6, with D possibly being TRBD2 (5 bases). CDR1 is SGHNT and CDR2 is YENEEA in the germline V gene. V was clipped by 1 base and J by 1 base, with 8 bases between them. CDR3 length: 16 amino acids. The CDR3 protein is CASSLGRGSGANVLTF. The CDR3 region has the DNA TGTGCCAGCAGCTTAGGACGGGGATCTGGGGCCAACGTCCTGACTTTC.

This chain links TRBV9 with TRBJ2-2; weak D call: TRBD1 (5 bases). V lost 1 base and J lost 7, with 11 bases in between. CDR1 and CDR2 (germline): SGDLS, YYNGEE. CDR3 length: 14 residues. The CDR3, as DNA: TGTGCCAGCAGCGTAAAGGGGTGGAACGGGGAGCTGTTTTTT. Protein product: CASSVKGWNGELFF.

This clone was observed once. The CDR3: CASSWTSGGNEQFF. The CDR3 region has the DNA TGTGCCAGCAGCTGGACTAGCGGGGGGAATGAGCAGTTCTTC. V gene TRBV5-6 combines with J gene TRBJ2-1; TRBD2 matches at 14 bases. With V trimmed by 3 bases and J by 7 bases, 0 bases remained unmatched. Germline loops: CDR1 SGHDT, CDR2 YYEEEE. The CDR3 sequence is 14 residues long.

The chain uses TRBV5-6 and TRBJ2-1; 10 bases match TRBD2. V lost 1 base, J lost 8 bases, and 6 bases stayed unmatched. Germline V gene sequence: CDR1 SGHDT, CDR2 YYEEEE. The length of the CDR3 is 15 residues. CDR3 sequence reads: CASSLLLAGRDEQFF. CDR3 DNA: TGTGCCAGCAGCTTGTTACTAGCGGGGAGGGATGAGCAGTTCTTC.

The CDR3 is CASRGLGEGSYEQYF. CDR3 DNA sequence: TGTGCCAGTAGAGGACTTGGGGAGGGGAGTTACGAGCAGTACTTC. The chain combines TRBV19 with TRBJ2-7, with TRBD2 identical over 7 bases. The CDR3 totals 15 residues. Looked up from germline, CDR1 is LNHDA and CDR2 is SQIVND (reference sequence). The J segment lost 4 bases and the V segment lost 6 bases, leaving 12 bases of the junction unmatched.

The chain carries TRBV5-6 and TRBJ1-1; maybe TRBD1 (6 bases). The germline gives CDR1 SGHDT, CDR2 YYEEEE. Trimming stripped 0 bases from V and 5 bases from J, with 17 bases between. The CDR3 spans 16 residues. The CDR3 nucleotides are TGTGCCAGCAGCTTGGTAGATGGGGGCGAGAGGACTGAAGCTTTCTTT. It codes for CASSLVDGGERTEAFF. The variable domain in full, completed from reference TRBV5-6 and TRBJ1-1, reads DAGVTQSPTHLIKTRGQQVTLRCSPKSGHDTVSWYQQALGQGPQFIFQYYEEEERQRGNFPDRFSGHQFPNYSSELNVNALLLGDSALYLCASSLVDGGERTEAFFGQGTRLTVV.

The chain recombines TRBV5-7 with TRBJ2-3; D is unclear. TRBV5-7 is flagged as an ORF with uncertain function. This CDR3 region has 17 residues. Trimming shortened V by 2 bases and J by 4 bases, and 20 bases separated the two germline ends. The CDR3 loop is CASSFIFGRFGSDTQYF. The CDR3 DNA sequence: TGTGCCAGCAGCTTTATATTCGGCAGATTCGGGTCAGATACGCAGTATTTT.

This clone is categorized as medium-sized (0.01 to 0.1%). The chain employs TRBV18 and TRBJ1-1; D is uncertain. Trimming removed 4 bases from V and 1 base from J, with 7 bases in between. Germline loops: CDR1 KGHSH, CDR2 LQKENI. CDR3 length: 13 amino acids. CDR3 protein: CASSLQANTEAFF. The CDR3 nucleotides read TGTGCCAGCTCACTTCAGGCGAACACTGAAGCTTTCTTT.

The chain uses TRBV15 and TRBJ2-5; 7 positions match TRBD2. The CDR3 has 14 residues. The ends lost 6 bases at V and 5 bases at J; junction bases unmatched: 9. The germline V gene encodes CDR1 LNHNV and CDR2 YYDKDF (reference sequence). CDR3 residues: CATSHPAGAETQYF. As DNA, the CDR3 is TGTGCCACCAGTCATCCTGCGGGAGCGGAGACCCAGTACTTC. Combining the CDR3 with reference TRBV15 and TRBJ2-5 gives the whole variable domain DAMVIQNPRYQVTQFGKPVTLSCSQTLNHNVMYWYQQKSSQAPKLLFHYYDKDFNNEADTPDNFQSRRPNTSFCFLDIRSPGLGDTAMYLCATSHPAGAETQYFGPGTRLLVL.